Below, 10 T cell receptor beta chains from the same sample are listed, as sequenced in a study of vaccination and CD4 T cells after COVID-19. Cultured CD4+ T cell DNA underwent sequencing with the Oncomine TCR Beta short-read assay. TCRdb re-called the PCR reads through MiXCR, storing one row per CDR3 protein. The sample consists of about 18,000 distinct CDR3 sequences, roughly 42% of them appearing once. Noted treatment: approximately nine-day PBMC culture with coronavirus spike peptide pools or control peptides (ViraFEST assay). These TCRs are of unknown antigen specificity. Sequencing used CD4+ T cells from blood, cultured in vitro, obtained before SARS-CoV-2 vaccination. These receptors were collected from a human donor who had recovered from COVID-19.

V usage is TRBV10-3 and J usage is TRBJ2-7; 7 bases map to TRBD2. Trimming at V came to 6 bases and at J to 7 bases, leaving 12 bases not matched to a gene. The CDR3 has 14 amino acids. Germline V CDR1 and CDR2: ENHRY, SYGVKD. CDR3 bases: TGTGCCATCAGGCGGGAGCTACCCGGAGAGGAGCAGTACTTC. It yields the protein CAIRRELPGEEQYF.

V is TRBV30 and J is TRBJ1-1; 11 bases align to TRBD1. CDR3 length equals 13 residues. Germline V gene data show CDR1 as GTSNPN and CDR2 as SVGIG (reference sequence). With V trimmed by 5 bases and J by 8 bases, 7 bases remained unmatched. Here the CDR3 DNA reads TGTGCCTGGGTCGGACAGGGGGCTACAGAAGCTTTCTTT. Its translation is CAWVGQGATEAFF.

The chain employs TRBV7-9 and TRBJ2-6; D uncertain. CDR1 and CDR2 from the germline V gene are SEHNR and FQNEAQ (reference sequence). The germline V and J ends were trimmed by 1 base and 2 bases, with 9 bases remaining between them. The CDR3 loop spans 16 amino acids. CDR3 bases: TGTGCCAGCAGCTTAGTGCGGTCAACTGGGGCCAACGTCCTGACTTTC. Amino acid sequence: CASSLVRSTGANVLTF.

This clonotype was detected a few times. CDR3: CASDRLYEQYF. For the CDR3, the DNA is TGTGCCAGTGACAGGTTATACGAGCAGTACTTC. The rearrangement uses TRBV6-9 and TRBJ2-7; perhaps TRBD1 as D (6 bases). The CDR3 contains 11 residues. V was trimmed by 9 bases and J by 4 bases, leaving 10 bases between them. Germline values: CDR1 MNHGY, CDR2 SVAAGI.

This clonotype was found a few times. CDR3 loop: CASSSAGAHTDTQYF. The CDR3 nucleotides read TGTGCCAGCAGCTCAGCGGGAGCCCACACAGATACGCAGTATTTT. This rearrangement joins TRBV7-6 to TRBJ2-3; 8 nucleotides line up with TRBD2. Germline V gene sequence: CDR1 SGHVS, CDR2 FNYEAQ. V shed 4 bases and J 2 bases; nucleotides not matched to a gene: 5. The CDR3 consists of 15 residues. Together with reference TRBV7-6 and TRBJ2-3, the CDR3 gives the full variable domain: GAGVSQSPRYKVTKRGQDVALRCDPISGHVSLYWYRQALGQGPEFLTYFNYEAQQDKSGLPNDRFSAERPEGSISTLTIQRTEQRDSAMYRCASSSAGAHTDTQYFGPGTRLTVL.

The chain carries TRBV27 and TRBJ2-3; D gene ambiguous. The CDR3 is made up of 15 amino acids. The germline gives CDR1 MNHEY, CDR2 SMNVEV (reference sequence). The V end lost 7 bases, the J end lost 2 bases, and 16 bases lay between the germline ends. The CDR3 region is CASNPSPRPTDTQYF. The CDR3 coding sequence is TGTGCCAGCAATCCTTCCCCTCGGCCCACAGATACGCAGTATTTT.

This clonotype was counted a few times. The chain links TRBV6-5 to TRBJ1-3, with 12 positions matching TRBD1. J was trimmed by 4 bases and V by 0 bases; bases with no gene match: 4. The CDR3 is 17 residues long. Germline CDR1 and CDR2: MNHEY and SVGAGI. The chain's CDR3 is CASSYSGTGGFGNTIYF. Written as DNA, the CDR3 is TGTGCCAGCAGTTACTCCGGGACAGGGGGCTTCGGAAACACCATATATTTT.

This clonotype has only a few counts. The limits of the CDR3 on the DNA are not certain, so only TCRdb's listed CDR3 is given. The chain links TRBV7-5 to TRBJ1-1. TRBV7-5 is termed a pseudogene. The CDR3 contains 14 residues when both ends are counted. CDR3 sequence: CISVSEARSEPAFF.

The gene calls are TRBV24-1 and TRBJ1-5; D is undetermined. Per germline, CDR1 KGHDR and CDR2 SFDVKD. The CDR3 consists of 15 residues. Trimming cost V 8 bases and J 1 base, with 14 bases left between them. The CDR3 spells CATTEDGASNQPQHF. Here the CDR3 DNA reads TGTGCCACCACCGAGGACGGAGCAAGCAATCAGCCCCAGCATTTT.

The chain's CDR3 is CASSPWTGTDTQYF. The CDR3 DNA follows: TGTGCCAGCAGCCCCTGGACAGGCACAGATACGCAGTATTTT. The rearrangement uses TRBV14 and TRBJ2-3; D perhaps matches TRBD1 (6 bases). The germline gives CDR1 SGHDN, CDR2 FVKESK. V gave up 4 bases and J gave up 1 base, with 9 bases separating them. The CDR3 sequence is 14 residues long.